This T cell receptor (beta chain) came from a study of naive and memory T cell subsets. General study findings and limits: Naive repertoires, especially CD8, held a few larger clonotypes, possibly memory cells re-expressing CD45RA. Naive and memory subsets had different power law exponents for TCR abundance. TCR counts from RNA may reflect activation-linked expression changes.

The CDR3 loop spans 13 amino acids. Germline lookup yields CDR1 SQVTM and CDR2 ANQGSEA. V lost 4 bases and J 7 bases, leaving 13 bases between the germline ends. Both TRBC1 and TRBC2 were covered by a beta constant-region primer of two equimolar oligonucleotides. Ligated cDNA was amplified by four rounds of PCR with nested alpha and beta constant-region primers and SP2. The cDNA 3' end received a ligated single-stranded oligonucleotide carrying the SP2 primer and a 12-nucleotide UMI. TCRdb itself ran the UMI-ligation and nested PCR reads through MiXCR, one entry per CDR3 protein. Of 99,000 or so distinct CDR3 sequences in the sample, 13% to 15% were seen once. This clonotype was counted only a few times. Its antigen is not identified. Cells stained for CD3, CD4, CD8, CD45RA, CD27 and viability were sorted into four CD45RA/CD27 subsets.

This TCR came from a human donor in good health. V and J are TRBV29-1 and TRBJ2-2; D unclear. The specimen was naive CD8+ T cells from blood. The CDR3 loop reads CSVVQTFSGELFF. The CDR3 DNA follows: TGCAGCGTTGTGCAGACTTTCAGCGGGGAGCTGTTTTTT.